A single sample is the source of the 5 T cell receptor beta chains below, sequenced in a study of glioma-infiltrating T cells. Using RNA template, CDR3s of TCR alpha and beta were amplified with iRepertoire arm-PCR. Each CDR3 protein gets one entry after TCRdb re-called the multiplex PCR reads with MiXCR. The sample includes 150,000 to 200,000 distinct CDR3 sequences, over 40% of them seen just once. Sequencing was performed on glioma tissue, nonneoplastic brain tissue, or PBMCs (not recorded which). The receptors come from a human donor with low-grade glioma or glioblastoma, undergoing nonglioma brain surgery, or in good health (not recorded which).

Comments on this clonotype: A much larger clone differs by one base, so this may be a read error. The genes are TRBV28 and TRBJ2-7, with D possibly matching TRBD2 (6 bases). The CDR3 is 15 residues long. The V gene's germline CDR1 is MDHEN and CDR2 SYDVKM. CDR3 sequence reads: CAGSISSAGSYEQYF. Here the CDR3 DNA reads TGTGCCGGCAGCATTTCTAGCGCGGGAAGCTACGAGCAGTACTTC.

A word on this clonotype: A much more abundant neighbour one base away suggests this may be a read error. V and J are TRBV12-3 or TRBV12-4 and TRBJ2-7; TRBD2 is a possible D gene (6 bases). The CDR3 is made up of 14 amino acids. V lost 6 bases, J lost 5 bases, and 17 bases lay in between. The DNA of the CDR3 is TGTGCCAGCAGCAAAATGGGAGGTAAAGACGAGCAGTACTTC. It yields the protein CASSKMGGKDEQYF.

As regards this clonotype: A read error may explain this, as a much larger clone is one base away. The rearrangement joins TRBV20-1 to TRBJ2-3; tentatively, D is TRBD1 (5 bases). This CDR3 is 12 amino acids long. The germline CDR1 and CDR2 sequences are DFQATT and SNEGSKA (reference sequence). CDR3 coding DNA: TGCAGTGCTAGAGGGGGCACAGATAAGCAGTATTTT. Translating gives CSARGGTDKQYF.

Note on this clonotype: A clone one base away is much larger, so this may be a read error. This rearrangement joins TRBV18 to TRBJ1-5; D not resolved. The germline V gene encodes CDR1 KGHSH and CDR2 LQKENI. The germline V and J ends were trimmed by 0 bases and 7 bases, with 10 bases remaining between them. The CDR3 totals 14 residues. CDR3 residues: CASSPPGDPQPQHF. CDR3 nucleotide sequence: TGTGCCAGCTCACCACCTGGTGATCCCCAGCCCCAGCATTTT.

This clonotype was seen many times. The chain joins TRBV20-1 to TRBJ2-5, with 8 bases that match TRBD1. Germline CDR1 and CDR2: DFQATT and SNEGSKA (reference sequence). The CDR3 covers 14 residues. V was pared by 5 bases and J by 4 bases, with 9 bases of the junction left unmatched. In nucleotides, the CDR3 is TGCAGTGCTGTAGGACAGGGAGGTTTAGAGACCCAGTACTTC. Its protein product is CSAVGQGGLETQYF.